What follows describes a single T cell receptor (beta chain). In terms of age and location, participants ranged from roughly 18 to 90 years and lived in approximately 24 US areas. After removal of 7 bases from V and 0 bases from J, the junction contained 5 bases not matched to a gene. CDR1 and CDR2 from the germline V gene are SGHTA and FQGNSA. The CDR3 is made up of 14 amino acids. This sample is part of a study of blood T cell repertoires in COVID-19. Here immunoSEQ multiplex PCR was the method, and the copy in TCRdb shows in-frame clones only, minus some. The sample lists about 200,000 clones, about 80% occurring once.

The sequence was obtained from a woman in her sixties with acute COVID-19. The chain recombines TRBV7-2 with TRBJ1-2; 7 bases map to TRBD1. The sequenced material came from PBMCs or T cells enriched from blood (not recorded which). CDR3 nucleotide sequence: TGTGCCAGCAACCCCAGGGGGGCTAACTATGGCTACACCTTC. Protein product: CASNPRGANYGYTF.